In its sample, the clone carrying this T cell receptor beta chain was seen a few times. Antigen: not known. The CDR3 has 15 amino acids. V dropped 0 bases and J dropped 4 bases, with 10 bases sitting between them. Germline values: CDR1 SGHDN, CDR2 FVKESK. These data come from a study of CD8 T cells in ankylosing spondylitis. Whole-study findings and limits: Made up of about eight highly homologous variants, a TCR beta motif appeared characteristic of ankylosing spondylitis blood. Clones linked to disease were reported to show significant enrichment in matched ankylosing spondylitis synovial fluid. Prior work had noted some motif variants in reactive arthritis blood and synovial fluid.

MiXCR, run by TCRdb on the 5' RACE reads, gives a single entry per CDR3 protein. Altogether roughly 160,000 distinct CDR3 sequences are present, around 10% being singletons, with the ten largest covering around 29%. This TCR derives from a male donor with ankylosing spondylitis or in good health (not recorded which). The genes are TRBV14 and TRBJ2-1; D not certain. Sample: blood, either unsorted or a sorted T cell fraction (not recorded which). The CDR3 spells CASSQDWTLYNEQFF. CDR3 bases: TGTGCCAGCAGCCAAGATTGGACCCTATACAATGAGCAGTTCTTC.